This record covers a single T cell receptor beta chain. There is no known antigen for this receptor. Base qualities are not provided; no much larger clone lies one nucleotide away. Donors were 39 systemically healthy Caucasian individuals from Russia aged roughly 6 to 90 years. Each donor gave approximately 9.3 milliliters of peripheral blood, collected into EDTA-treated Vacutainer tubes. Ficoll-Paque density-gradient centrifugation was used to isolate PBMCs, with at least 7 million obtained per sample. Trizol reagent was used to extract total RNA from the PBMCs, yielding at least 5.5 micrograms per sample. The percentages of naive CD45RAhigh/CD27high T cells were determined by flow cytometry on a PBMC aliquot from every donor. The data originate from a study of blood T cells in healthy people across ages (dated by TCRdb to the mid-2010s). Regarding the research as a whole: Template switching captured roughly one uniquely barcoded TCR beta cDNA molecule per two T cells in model experiments. Using deep sequencing normalized with unique cDNA molecular identifiers, the study measured how TCR beta repertoire diversity changes with age. The donors were divided into four age groups: young (average approximately 16 years), middle-aged (almost 40), aged (roughly 66) and long-lived (around 80). To avoid experimental bias, donors of different ages were spread randomly across the sequencing lanes. For two donors (one aged 18 to 30 and one aged 80 or older), the study analyzed two additional independent replicas of 1 million unique cDNA reads from the same blood draw. Results the study describes overall, beyond this receptor: Observed TCR beta diversity per million T cells fell roughly linearly with age, and a significant reduction was already apparent by age roughly 40. Total diversity estimates from one million sequenced T cells were considered lower bounds and underestimates. Compared with the aged group, the long-lived group had more naive CD4+ T cells, fewer expanded clones and increased TCR diversity, suggesting age selection. Bulk unsorted PBMC profiling prevented conclusive comparison of naive and antigen-experienced compartments. Donor CMV infection status was unknown, potentially confounding age-related changes in expanded clonotypes. A strong correlation was found between observed TCR beta diversity and the percentage of naive T cells measured by flow cytometry.

Receptors were amplified or captured by 5' RACE. Sequencing was carried out with an Illumina HiSeq 2500. A second PCR of 7 to 11 cycles was performed with a sample-barcoded 5' primer and a J-beta primer mix. Each TCR beta cDNA molecule received a unique molecular identifier from a template-switch 5' adaptor carrying 12 random nucleotides. Each sample yielded at least 3 million CDR3-containing paired-end reads. All of the RNA was converted into first-strand cDNA using the Mint cDNA synthesis kit, with a TRBC-specific oligonucleotide serving as the primer. All cDNA was treated with uracil-DNA glycosylase and then went through a first 18-cycle PCR with the universal primers M1SS and BC2_uni_R. The authors' pipeline ran thus. For normalization, 1 million high-quality reads, each with a distinct molecular identifier, were randomly selected from each sample. Reads sharing molecular identifiers were discarded rather than binned into consensus sequences. CDR3 identification, clonotype clustering and error correction used MiTCR with a Q25 quality threshold and the strictest error-elimination algorithm. Lower-bound total TCR beta diversity was estimated with a nonparametric unseen species model using Euler transformation. TCRdb trimmed the raw reads at Q25, called clones with MiXCR and kept productive beta chains. Rows merge per CDR3 protein into single entries with the most common DNA and genes. TCRdb's processing, not the authors', yielded these V and J calls. This sample is represented by approximately 1,000,000 distinct CDR3 sequences; 45% of them were singletons. The top ten clones comprise around 18% of the sample.

Measured from the cysteine to the phenylalanine, the CDR3 is 14 residues long. Only the CDR3 DNA is retained, 42 bases long and in frame from the first base. V sheds 8 bases and J sheds 6 bases, leaving 19 bases between their ends. CDR1 and CDR2 are read off the germline V gene as SNHLY and FYNNEI. The sequence is built from TRBV2 and TRBJ1-2; a tentative D match to TRBD1 spans 5 bases. What was sequenced was blood. This sequence was found in a woman aged 60 to 75 in good health. The nucleotide sequence reads as follows: TGTGCCAGCTCGGAACAGGCGAGGTTAAATGGCTACACCTTC. Its protein reads: CASSEQARLNGYTF.